The 26 T cell receptor beta chains below all came from one sample that was sequenced in a study of low-dose radiotherapy and immunotherapy resistance in tumors. Covering alpha and beta chains, TRAV- and TRBV-specific primers were used for the first-strand cDNA. TCRs were put through 20 PCR cycles of amplification with Phusion. A constant-region primer and the V-primer adapter served as the primer pair. A single record per CDR3 protein comes from TCRdb applying MiXCR to the reads. Found here are under 20,000 distinct CDR3 sequences, 74% of them singletons; the top ten hold more than 9.5%. The origin of the receptors is a human donor with advanced metastatic prostate, ovarian, gallbladder or colorectal cancer (not recorded which). This table probably holds off-target reads from a library built for another chain.

The chain couples TRBV2 to TRBJ2-7; 11 bases agree with TRBD2. After removal of 5 bases from V and 2 bases from J, the junction contained 5 bases not matched to a gene. Germline lookup yields CDR1 SNHLY and CDR2 FYNNEI. The CDR3 contains 15 residues. The CDR3 bases are TGTGCCAGCAGTACTCTAGCGGGAGGTACCTACGAGCAGTACTTC. This sequence encodes CASSTLAGGTYEQYF.

The chain uses TRBV6-8 and TRBJ1-2; D gene uncertain. The CDR3 runs 13 residues. V was shortened by 9 bases and J by 6 bases, with 17 bases between the two germline ends. The germline CDR1 and CDR2 sequences are MNHGY and SAAAGT. The CDR3 coding sequence is TGTGCCAGTTCGTCCTCGGGTTTGGATGGCTACACCTTC. The encoded protein is CASSSSGLDGYTF.

This chain links TRBV5-1 with TRBJ2-7; 7 bases map to TRBD1. V shed 0 bases and J 4 bases; nucleotides not matched to a gene: 4. Looked up from germline, CDR1 is SGHRS and CDR2 is YFSETQ. The CDR3 is made up of 14 amino acids. CDR3 loop: CASSLAPGQYEQYF. The CDR3 DNA is TGCGCCAGCAGCTTGGCTCCGGGACAGTACGAGCAGTACTTC.

The chain combines TRBV5-1 with TRBJ2-7; D remains unclear. Per germline, CDR1 SGHRS and CDR2 YFSETQ. The CDR3 totals 14 residues. V was cut by 4 bases and J by 1 base, with 12 bases left in between. The CDR3 DNA follows: TGCGCCAGCAGCACCGAAGCCCTGTCCTACGAGCAGTACTTC. Protein product: CASSTEALSYEQYF.

Only a few counts were recorded for this clonotype. CDR3 residues: CASRYTGELFF. For the CDR3, the DNA is TGTGCCAGCAGGTACACCGGGGAGCTGTTTTTT. The rearrangement uses TRBV28 and TRBJ2-2; D is undetermined. Germline loops: CDR1 MDHEN, CDR2 SYDVKM. V was pared by 6 bases and J by 3 bases, with 2 bases between. The CDR3 length is 11 residues.

The J gene is TRBJ1-5, the V gene TRBV28; D not certain. This CDR3 comprises 13 residues. V was clipped by 5 bases and J by 6 bases, with 11 bases between them. The V gene's germline CDR1 is MDHEN and CDR2 SYDVKM. CDR3 residues: CASSPPTVQPQHF. For the CDR3, the DNA is TGTGCCAGCAGTCCACCGACGGTTCAGCCCCAGCATTTT.

V and J are TRBV12-3 or TRBV12-4 and TRBJ1-2; possible D gene TRBD1, 5 bases. V shed 6 bases and J shed 8 bases, with 13 bases lying between them. The CDR3 sequence is 12 residues long. The CDR3 loop reads CASRATGRGYTF. The CDR3 DNA reads TGTGCCAGCAGGGCAACAGGACGGGGCTACACCTTC.

The chain recombines TRBV7-2 with TRBJ2-1, with a possible D match to TRBD1 (6 bases). V lost 5 bases to trimming and J lost 1 base, with 12 bases between them. The length of the CDR3 is 15 residues. The V gene's germline CDR1 is SGHTA and CDR2 FQGNSA. The CDR3 here is CASSITGPSYNEQFF. The CDR3 nucleotides are TGTGCCAGCAGCATTACAGGGCCTTCCTACAATGAGCAGTTCTTC.

This clonotype has more than one count but fewer than ten. This sequence joins TRBV19 and TRBJ1-5; D gene ambiguous. Germline CDR1 and CDR2: LNHDA and SQIVND (reference sequence). CDR3 length equals 15 residues. The V end was cut by 2 bases, the J end by 2 bases, with 10 bases between. In DNA form, the CDR3 reads TGTGCCAGTAGTATATCAGCACGGCGCAATCAGCCCCAGCATTTT. It encodes CASSISARRNQPQHF. Combining the CDR3 with reference TRBV19 and TRBJ1-5 gives the whole variable domain DGGITQSPKYLFRKEGQNVTLSCEQNLNHDAMYWYRQDPGQGLRLIYYSQIVNDFQKGDIAEGYSVSREKKESFPLTVTSAQKNPTAFYLCASSISARRNQPQHFGDGTRLSIL.

This rearrangement joins TRBV18 to TRBJ2-1; 13 bases are a match to TRBD2. J gave up 7 bases and V 4 bases, and 1 base lay outside the gene matches. The germline CDR1 and CDR2 sequences are KGHSH and LQKENI. The CDR3 runs to 14 residues. CDR3 in amino acids: CASSRLAGGNEQFF. CDR3 nucleotides: TGTGCCAGCTCACGACTAGCGGGAGGAAATGAGCAGTTCTTC.

The chain is built from TRBV5-5 and TRBJ2-1; D could derive from TRBD1 or TRBD2 (5 bases each). With 4 bases removed from V and 2 bases from J, the gap between germline ends came to 16 bases. The CDR3 has 16 amino acids. Per germline, CDR1 SGHKS and CDR2 YYEKEE (reference sequence). CDR3 nucleotide sequence: TGTGCCAGCAGCATAACCGGGACCTTGACCTACAATGAGCAGTTCTTC. Translation gives CASSITGTLTYNEQFF.

This clonotype was observed a handful of times. V is TRBV11-2 and J is TRBJ2-1, with 7 bases identical to TRBD1. Germline CDR1 is SGHAT and CDR2 is FQNNGV. The CDR3 spans 14 residues. Losses at the gene ends were 4 bases for V and 6 bases for J; bases not matched to a gene: 6. The CDR3 spells CASSSRGNANEQFF. Written as DNA, the CDR3 is TGTGCCAGCAGCTCCAGGGGGAACGCCAATGAGCAGTTCTTC.

The rearrangement uses TRBV21-1 and TRBJ2-1; the DNA was not compared with TRBD2, the D call given in the table. TRBV21-1 is a documented pseudogene. The CDR3 spans 16 residues. DNA of the CDR3: TGTGCCAGCAGCAAGGCCCGAACTCCTTCCTACAATGAGCAGTTCTTC. Translated, it gives CASSKARTPSYNEQFF.

The chain employs TRBV9 and TRBJ2-3; 7 bases map to TRBD1. Germline trimming cut 3 bases from V and 0 bases from J; bases unmatched to any gene: 10. Per germline, CDR1 SGDLS and CDR2 YYNGEE. This CDR3 has 17 amino acids. The CDR3 coding sequence is TGTGCCAGCAGCGCCAGACAGGGATCAACTAGCACAGATACGCAGTATTTT. Encoded protein: CASSARQGSTSTDTQYF.

The chain recombines TRBV7-9 with TRBJ2-1, with 10 bases lining up with TRBD2. With V trimmed by 5 bases and J by 6 bases, 13 bases remained unmatched. The CDR3 is 17 amino acids. Germline CDR1 reads SEHNR; CDR2 reads FQNEAQ (reference sequence). CDR3 residues: CASSLSSGTSAGNEQFF. In DNA form, the CDR3 reads TGTGCCAGCAGCCTCTCGTCCGGGACTAGCGCTGGCAATGAGCAGTTCTTC.

The chain employs TRBV28 and TRBJ1-1, with D unresolved. Germline CDR1 reads MDHEN; CDR2 reads SYDVKM. The CDR3 extends over 12 amino acids. V was pared by 2 bases and J by 4 bases, with 5 bases between. The CDR3, as DNA: TGTGCCAGCAGTTTACCCGCCACTGAAGCTTTCTTT. It encodes CASSLPATEAFF.

This clonotype was observed once. V and J are TRBV10-2 and TRBJ2-5, with D unclear. The CDR3 contains 13 residues. Trimming stripped 2 bases from V and 2 bases from J, with 6 bases between. Germline V gene data show CDR1 as WSHSY and CDR2 as SAAADI. For the CDR3, the DNA is TGCGCCAGCAGTGAGAACTATCAAGAGACCCAGTACTTC. Translated: CASSENYQETQYF.

This clonotype has just one count. This chain joins TRBV29-1 and TRBJ2-1; 7 bases align to TRBD1. The V segment lost 3 bases and the J segment 6 bases; nucleotides outside the gene matches: 8. From germline, CDR1 is SQVTM and CDR2 ANQGSEA. This CDR3 has 14 amino acids. CDR3 sequence reads: CSVEGTEGSNEQFF. In nucleotides, the CDR3 is TGCAGCGTTGAGGGGACAGAGGGCTCCAATGAGCAGTTCTTC.

This sequence joins TRBV5-1 and TRBJ2-1, with D unclear. Per the germline V gene, CDR1 is SGHRS and CDR2 is YFSETQ. V lost 4 bases, J lost 4 bases, and 9 bases lay in between. CDR3 length: 13 amino acids. Here the CDR3 DNA reads TGCGCCAGCAGCCAACCCCCGTACAATGAGCAGTTCTTC. As protein: CASSQPPYNEQFF.

This clonotype was seen only a few times. CDR3 protein: CASSYSHSVTMNTEAFF. Written as DNA, the CDR3 is TGTGCCAGCAGTTACTCCCATAGTGTGACAATGAACACTGAAGCTTTCTTT. The rearrangement joins TRBV6-2 or TRBV6-3 to TRBJ1-1; no clear D. The CDR3 is 17 amino acids. Germline CDR1 reads MNHEY; CDR2 reads SVGEGT. Between the trimmed V and J ends, which lost 0 bases and 0 bases, there was a span of 14 bases.

The rearrangement joins TRBV9 to TRBJ1-2, with D possibly matching TRBD1 (5 bases). With 3 bases removed from V and 3 bases from J, the gap between germline ends came to 12 bases. CDR1 SGDLS and CDR2 YYNGEE come from the germline V gene. This CDR3 has 14 residues. The CDR3 here is CASSGPGPHYGYTF. DNA of the CDR3: TGTGCCAGCAGCGGTCCGGGGCCTCACTATGGCTACACCTTC.

V is TRBV27 and J is TRBJ2-1, with D hard to call. Trimming cost V 6 bases and J 4 bases, with 13 bases left between them. Germline lookup yields CDR1 MNHEY and CDR2 SMNVEV (reference sequence). The CDR3 consists of 14 residues. The CDR3 loop is CASSLTMWYNEQFF. CDR3 bases: TGTGCCAGCAGCTTAACAATGTGGTACAATGAGCAGTTCTTC.

This rearrangement joins TRBV5-4 to TRBJ2-5; D uncertain. The CDR3 runs 14 residues. The ends were cut back, 2 bases at V and 1 base at J, with 9 bases in the middle. Looked up from germline, CDR1 is SGHNT and CDR2 is YYREEE (reference sequence). The CDR3 here is CASSFEHTQETQYF. CDR3 bases: TGTGCCAGCAGCTTTGAGCATACCCAAGAGACCCAGTACTTC.

The chain joins TRBV28 to TRBJ1-1, with a tentative D call TRBD1 (5 bases). CDR3 size: 16 residues. The V end was cut by 1 base, the J end by 1 base, with 13 bases between. Germline CDR1 and CDR2: MDHEN and SYDVKM. CDR3 loop: CASSLSGLTENTEAFF. The CDR3 DNA reads TGTGCCAGCAGTTTATCGGGGCTCACGGAGAACACTGAAGCTTTCTTT.

A single count supports this clonotype. The V gene is TRBV27, the J gene TRBJ1-4; TRBD1 might be the D (5 bases). The germline V and J ends were trimmed by 2 bases and 7 bases, with 14 bases remaining between them. The CDR3 extends over 15 amino acids. Germline V gene lookup returns CDR1 MNHEY and CDR2 SMNVEV (reference sequence). The CDR3 sequence is CASSLNQGGSEKLFF. CDR3 nucleotide sequence: TGTGCCAGCAGTTTAAACCAGGGTGGGAGTGAAAAACTGTTTTTT.

This chain joins TRBV5-1 and TRBJ2-4; no clear D. Trimming took 0 bases from V and 5 from J, leaving 12 bases between them. Looked up from germline, CDR1 is SGHRS and CDR2 is YFSETQ. This CDR3 contains 15 residues. CDR3 region: CASSLVGNNENIQYF. Written as DNA, the CDR3 is TGCGCCAGCAGCTTGGTTGGGAACAACGAAAACATTCAGTACTTC.